This is a list of T cell receptor beta chains from one sample in a study of shared clonotypes between healthy human individuals. Here immunoSEQ multiplex PCR was the method, and the copy in TCRdb shows in-frame clones only, minus some. The sample lists some 1,600,000 clones; 95% to 99% were seen once. Sequencing used naive CD4+ T cells sorted from blood. The receptors shown here come from a man aged 30 to 39 in good health. Both conserved end residues are part of each CDR3.

TRBV7-3 | 15 | CASSLTGIPGNTIYF
TRBV27 | 15 | CAAHRMSWGNQPQHF
TRBV7-3 | 16 | CASSLTGSGLTDTQYF
TRBV28 | 15 | CASSRTGLANEKLFF
TRBV5-1 | 14 | CASSSTQYYNEQFF
TRBV5-4 | 15 | CASSLDRGIQETQYF
TRBV5-1 | 14 | CASSGAGPQETQYF
TRBV11-2 | 16 | CASSREVAGGLAEAFF
TRBV25-1 | 14 | CATSSATLYNEQFF
TRBV5-1 | 14 | CASSFTGGGLELFF
TRBV5-1 | 12 | CASSLARNEQFF
TRBV7-9 | 16 | CASSFLPAGGYDEQFF
TRBV6-6 | 14 | CASSRQGNTGELFF
TRBV2 | 15 | CASRKGPRLGEKLFF
TRBV15 | 13 | CATKSSLNTEAFF
TRBV18 | 16 | CASSPPAGGPKGTQYF
TRBV10-1 | 13 | CASSGGVTYEQYF
TRBV5-3 | 19 | CARTRDGRATREPYNEQFF
TRBV5-6 | 15 | CASSLTGSGTDTQYF
TRBV5-1 | 14 | CASSLDGPTYEQYF
TRBV7-3 | 18 | CASSSQTSGEGDNQPQHF
TRBV5-4 | 15 | CASTTGTAANTEAFF
TRBV28 | 12 | CASSPGQFRQYF
TRBV25-1 | 15 | CASSVLTSGYNEQFF
TRBV19 | 15 | CASGVTGARNTEAFF
TRBV9 | 15 | CASSGSGHQSDIQYF
TRBV10-3 | 15 | CAISYTTSGDNEQFF
TRBV30 | 12 | CAWSYRRNEQFF
TRBV7-9 | 12 | CASTPRDNEQFF
TRBV6-1 | 11 | CASSQGAEAFF
TRBV4-3 | 14 | CASSHGQGDYEQYF
TRBV7-9 | 12 | CASTPYQETQYF
TRBV28 | 17 | CASSPPGSFSGGDTQYF
TRBV7-9 | 16 | CASSPRSRLAGDEWFF
TRBV6-6 | 15 | CASTQGSGYYNEQFF
TRBV28 | 17 | CASSPSRGQGMNTEAFF
TRBV7-2 | 13 | CASSLKTNNEQFF